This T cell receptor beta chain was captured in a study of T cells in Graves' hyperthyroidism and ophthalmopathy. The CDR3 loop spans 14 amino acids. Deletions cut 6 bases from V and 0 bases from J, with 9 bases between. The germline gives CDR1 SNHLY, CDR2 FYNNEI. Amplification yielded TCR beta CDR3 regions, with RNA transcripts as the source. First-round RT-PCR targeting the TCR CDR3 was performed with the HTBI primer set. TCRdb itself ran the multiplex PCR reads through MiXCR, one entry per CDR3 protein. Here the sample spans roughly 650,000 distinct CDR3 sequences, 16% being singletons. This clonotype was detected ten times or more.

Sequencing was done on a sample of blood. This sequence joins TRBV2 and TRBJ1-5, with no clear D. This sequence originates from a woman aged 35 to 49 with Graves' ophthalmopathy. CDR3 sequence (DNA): TGTGCCAGCAGCGCGTATGGTAGCAATCAGCCCCAGCATTTT. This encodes CASSAYGSNQPQHF.